This TCR beta chain was documented in a study of glioma-infiltrating T cells. Study conclusions and caveats: Only very few CDR3 sequences appeared in both tissue and blood. Non-neoplastic patients had below-expected tissue-blood divergence, while all gliomas exceeded expectation.

This clonotype occurred a few times. Its antigen is undetermined. V lost 4 bases to trimming and J lost 2 bases; unmatched junction nucleotides: 4. The CDR3 runs to 14 residues. Germline CDR1 is LNHDA and CDR2 is SQIVND (reference sequence). TCR alpha and beta CDR3 regions were amplified from RNA using iRepertoire nested multiplex PCR. For one-step reverse transcription and amplification, 100-400 ng of tissue mRNA or PBMC total RNA was used. TCRdb reprocessed the multiplex PCR reads with MiXCR, giving one entry per CDR3 protein. Of 150,000 to 200,000 distinct CDR3 sequences in the sample, 30% to 40% were seen once.

The sequencing sample was made of glioma tissue, nonneoplastic brain tissue, or PBMCs (not recorded which). This TCR derives from a human donor with low-grade glioma or glioblastoma, undergoing nonglioma brain surgery, or in good health (not recorded which). The chain links TRBV19 to TRBJ2-7, with 8 nucleotides matching TRBD1. CDR3 bases: TGTGCCAGTAGTAAACAGGGGGTGGCCTACGAGCAGTACTTC. This sequence encodes CASSKQGVAYEQYF.